The T cell receptor beta chain under discussion was sequenced for a study of somatic mutations in cytotoxic T cells in rheumatoid arthritis. V was clipped by 4 bases and J by 7 bases; unmatched bases: 12. Germline CDR1 LGHNA, CDR2 YSLEER. This CDR3 has 16 amino acids. Data came from immunoSEQ multiplex PCR; TCRdb stores just in-frame clones and leaves some out. The table shows approximately 5,800 clones, with roughly 80% occurring only once. The sample taken for sequencing was CD8+ T cells sorted from blood. The sequence came from an adult with rheumatoid arthritis. J is TRBJ2-2 and V is TRBV4-3; 7 nucleotides agree with TRBD2. The CDR3 reads CASSLRGGSRGGELFF. The CDR3 region has the DNA TGCGCCAGCAGCCTAAGAGGCGGGAGTCGCGGCGGGGAGCTGTTTTTT.